This T cell receptor (beta chain) was recovered during a study of CD8+ T cells in alopecia areata. The treatment here: oral pan-JAK inhibitor, 5-10 mg twice daily. Sequencing used cDNA as its template, made by extracting RNA and reverse transcribing it. The assay was immunoSEQ multiplex PCR, and TCRdb's table has in-frame clones only and misses some. Of about 210,000 clones in the sample, approximately 40% were seen once. With 0 bases removed from V and 5 bases from J, the gap between germline ends came to 11 bases. Germline V gene lookup returns CDR1 SGDLS and CDR2 YYNGEE. This CDR3 is built from 15 residues.

The chain combines TRBV9 with TRBJ2-2; perhaps TRBD2 as D (5 bases). Here the sequenced sample was CD4+ T cells sorted from blood, taken at approximately week 37, from a patient treated with tofacitinib. This TCR was recovered from a human donor with alopecia areata. CDR3 sequence: CASSVVGGSTGELFF. The CDR3 nucleotides are TGTGCCAGCAGCGTAGTCGGAGGAAGTACCGGGGAGCTGTTTTTT.